Each of the 27 T cell receptor beta chains below was sequenced from the same sample in a study of cytomegalovirus exposure and HLA in healthy donors. Produced via immunoSEQ multiplex PCR; TCRdb's table is partial and in-frame only. The data contain under 200,000 clones, around 96% of them seen just once; the ten biggest clones take up approximately 1%. Sequences were obtained from PBMCs. These receptors were collected from a woman under 30 in good health and CMV-seronegative.

The CDR3 sequence is CASTPGQGIYEQYF. CDR3 nucleotide sequence: TGTGCCAGTACCCCGGGACAGGGGATTTACGAGCAGTACTTC. This chain joins TRBV19 and TRBJ2-7, with 10 positions matching TRBD1. Trimming took 7 bases from V and 4 from J; bases not matched to a gene: 7. From germline, CDR1 is LNHDA and CDR2 SQIVND (reference sequence). This CDR3 is 14 amino acids long. The complete variable domain, with remaining parts taken from reference TRBV19 and TRBJ2-7, reads DGGITQSPKYLFRKEGQNVTLSCEQNLNHDAMYWYRQDPGQGLRLIYYSQIVNDFQKGDIAEGYSVSREKKESFPLTVTSAQKNPTAFYLCASTPGQGIYEQYFGPGTRLTVT.

The chain is built from TRBV11-2 and TRBJ1-1; D not resolved. V was pared by 2 bases and J by 7 bases, with 11 bases between. Germline CDR1 and CDR2: SGHAT and FQNNGV. CDR3 size: 13 residues. CDR3 in DNA: TGTGCCAGCAGCTTAAACCAGGTTGTTGAAGCTTTCTTT. It specifies CASSLNQVVEAFF.

This chain links TRBV7-9 with TRBJ1-5, with D unclear. The CDR3 is 12 residues long. V was cut by 3 bases and J by 6 bases, with 6 bases left in between. Germline V gives CDR1 SEHNR, CDR2 FQNEAQ (reference sequence). In DNA, the CDR3 is TGTGCCAGCAGCTTTGAGATTCAGCCCCAGCATTTT. It specifies CASSFEIQPQHF. The whole variable domain, filled in from reference TRBV7-9 and TRBJ1-5, reads DTGVSQNPRHKITKRGQNVTFRCDPISEHNRLYWYRQTLGQGPEFLTYFQNEAQLEKSRLLSDRFSAERPKGSFSTLEIQRTEQGDSAMYLCASSFEIQPQHFGDGTRLSIL.

The rearrangement joins TRBV7-2 to TRBJ1-2; 10 bases line up with TRBD1. The germline V gene encodes CDR1 SGHTA and CDR2 FQGNSA. The CDR3 loop spans 14 amino acids. V was pared by 5 bases and J by 7 bases, with 7 bases of the junction left unmatched. The CDR3 bases are TGTGCCAGCAGCCAAGACAGGGGGCGTCGTGGCTACACCTTC. It yields the protein CASSQDRGRRGYTF.

The chain is built from TRBV12-5 and TRBJ2-2; D not certain. Trimming removed 2 bases from V and 6 bases from J, with 4 bases in between. CDR3 size: 12 residues. Germline V gene sequence: CDR1 LGHNT, CDR2 FRNRAP. The CDR3 nucleotides are TGTGCTAGTGGTTTGTCAGCCGGGGAGCTGTTTTTT. The encoded protein is CASGLSAGELFF.

The chain couples TRBV6-1 to TRBJ2-1; 11 positions agree with TRBD2. The CDR3 is made up of 20 amino acids. V gave up 4 bases and J gave up 0 bases; unmatched junction bases: 14. Germline CDR1 MNHNS, CDR2 SASEGT. The CDR3 bases are TGTGCCAGCAGTGCCCGGAAGGTAGCGGGGGGGGCCAGCTCCTACAATGAGCAGTTCTTC. Encoded protein: CASSARKVAGGASSYNEQFF.

The rearrangement uses TRBV7-9 and TRBJ1-2; TRBD1 agrees at 7 bases. The V segment lost 3 bases and the J segment 6 bases; nucleotides outside the gene matches: 1. The CDR3 is made up of 12 amino acids. The germline V gene has CDR1 SEHNR and CDR2 FQNEAQ (reference sequence). The DNA for the CDR3 is TGTGCCAGCAGCTTCCAGGGGGATGGCTACACCTTC. This sequence encodes CASSFQGDGYTF.

The rearrangement uses TRBV27 and TRBJ1-2; the match to TRBD1 covers 7 bases. The CDR3 has 15 amino acids. CDR1 is MNHEY, CDR2 SMNVEV, per germline (reference sequence). With V trimmed by 6 bases and J by 8 bases, 15 bases remained unmatched. Here the CDR3 reads CASSLGQSLSSGYTF. DNA for the CDR3: TGTGCCAGCAGCCTGGGACAGTCTCTTTCGAGCGGCTACACCTTC.

This clone is a singleton in its sample. The chain is built from TRBV27 and TRBJ2-6, with no clear D. The CDR3 totals 20 residues. V lost 8 bases and J lost 0, with 26 bases in between. Germline V CDR1 and CDR2: MNHEY, SMNVEV (reference sequence). CDR3 sequence: CASGPRILSPIPSGANVLTF. CDR3 sequence (DNA): TGTGCCAGCGGGCCTCGGATATTGTCCCCCATCCCCTCTGGGGCCAACGTCCTGACTTTC.

The rearrangement links TRBV23-1 to TRBJ2-3; 8 nucleotides match TRBD1. Being an ORF, TRBV23-1 has a function that is uncertain. J was trimmed by 5 bases and V by 6 bases; bases with no gene match: 7. The CDR3 spans 14 residues. For the CDR3, the DNA is TGCGCCAGCAGGGACAGGGTGTGTGTAGATACGCAGTATTTT. It codes for CASRDRVCVDTQYF.

The rearrangement joins TRBV7-9 to TRBJ1-3, with 10 bases aligning to TRBD1. This CDR3 spans 19 amino acids. CDR1 is SEHNR, CDR2 FQNEAQ, per germline (reference sequence). V was pared by 0 bases and J by 0 bases, with 8 bases of the junction left unmatched. Written as DNA, the CDR3 is TGTGCCAGCAGCTTAGCCTTGTACCGGGACAGGGGCTCTGGAAACACCATATATTTT. It encodes CASSLALYRDRGSGNTIYF.

V usage is TRBV30 and J usage is TRBJ2-5, with a tentative D call TRBD2 (5 bases). The CDR3 loop spans 15 amino acids. The germline CDR1 and CDR2 sequences are GTSNPN and SVGIG (reference sequence). V was cut by 0 bases and J by 3 bases, with 14 bases left in between. Written as DNA, the CDR3 is TGTGCCTGGAGTGTACAAAGGTTCGGGGAAGAGACCCAGTACTTC. Residues: CAWSVQRFGEETQYF.

CDR3 residues: CASSGPHDNANTEAFF. The CDR3, as DNA: TGTGCCAGCAGCGGCCCCCATGACAACGCGAACACTGAAGCTTTCTTT. The genes are TRBV9 and TRBJ1-1; no reliable D call. V was pared by 3 bases and J by 1 base, with 16 bases between. This CDR3 has 16 residues. The germline V gene encodes CDR1 SGDLS and CDR2 YYNGEE.

This chain connects TRBV18 to TRBJ1-2; 9 bases line up with TRBD1. Germline V lookup: CDR1 KGHSH, CDR2 LQKENI. V shed 5 bases and J 6 bases; nucleotides not matched to a gene: 7. The CDR3 runs 14 residues. The CDR3 spells CASSLQGAGNGYTF. The CDR3 DNA sequence: TGTGCCAGCTCATTACAGGGGGCCGGGAATGGCTACACCTTC.

CDR3 residues: CASSLLGGANTEAFF. The CDR3 DNA reads TGTGCCAGCAGCTTACTCGGCGGAGCGAACACTGAAGCTTTCTTT. The rearrangement links TRBV7-2 to TRBJ1-1; D ambiguous. Germline CDR1 is SGHTA and CDR2 is FQGNSA. V was pared by 2 bases and J by 1 base, with 11 bases between. The CDR3 sequence is 15 residues long.

In the case of this clone: Distinct nucleotide sequences in the sample also encode this CDR3. The chain carries TRBV18 and TRBJ2-5; possibly TRBD1 for D (6 bases). V lost 2 bases and J lost 5, with 9 bases in between. Germline CDR1 KGHSH, CDR2 LQKENI. The CDR3 is 13 amino acids. The CDR3 DNA sequence: TGTGCCAGCTCACCAGGACAGAAGGAGACCCAGTACTTC. Protein sequence: CASSPGQKETQYF.

The chain recombines TRBV6-5 with TRBJ1-2; 11 bases map to TRBD1. V was clipped by 8 bases and J by 4 bases; unmatched bases: 6. CDR1 and CDR2 (germline): MNHEY, SVGAGI. This CDR3 has 14 residues. The CDR3 DNA reads TGTGCCAGCCGCCGCGGACAGGGGGCCTATGGCTACACCTTC. Encoded protein: CASRRGQGAYGYTF.

The chain couples TRBV2 to TRBJ2-2; perhaps TRBD2 as D (6 bases). CDR1 SNHLY and CDR2 FYNNEI come from the germline V gene. The CDR3 covers 14 residues. V lost 10 bases and J 0 bases, leaving 12 bases between the germline ends. The CDR3 reads CAIGGLPNTGELFF. The CDR3 nucleotides read TGTGCCATTGGGGGGTTACCGAACACCGGGGAGCTGTTTTTT.

CDR3 sequence: CASSPTTGNTEAFF. For the CDR3, the DNA is TGTGCCAGCAGCCCCACGACAGGGAACACTGAAGCTTTCTTT. The chain is built from TRBV13 and TRBJ1-1; weak D call: TRBD1 (6 bases). This CDR3 contains 14 residues. CDR1 is PRHDT, CDR2 FYEKMQ, per germline (reference sequence). The ends were cut back, 5 bases at V and 1 base at J, with 11 bases in the middle.

The chain links TRBV30 to TRBJ2-1; D not resolved. This CDR3 has 11 amino acids. V gave up 4 bases and J gave up 3 bases, with 4 bases separating them. CDR1 GTSNPN and CDR2 SVGIG come from the germline V gene (reference sequence). The chain's CDR3 is CAWTLYNEQFF. The CDR3 DNA reads TGTGCCTGGACTCTCTACAATGAGCAGTTCTTC.

This clone was seen once. The chain is built from TRBV11-3 and TRBJ2-3; TRBD1 is a possible D gene (5 bases). Germline-derived CDR1 and CDR2 are SGHNT and YENEEA. The CDR3 has 16 amino acids. Trimming removed 5 bases from V and 4 bases from J, with 19 bases in between. This CDR3 reads CASSPRTQVGADTQYF. In nucleotides, the CDR3 is TGTGCCAGCAGCCCTCGGACACAAGTTGGGGCAGATACGCAGTATTTT.

The V and J genes are TRBV10-3 and TRBJ2-7; 7 bases align to TRBD1. Germline trimming cut 8 bases from V and 0 bases from J; bases unmatched to any gene: 4. The CDR3 is 13 amino acids. The germline V gene encodes CDR1 ENHRY and CDR2 SYGVKD. The CDR3 is CAIGDSNSYEQYF. As DNA, the CDR3 is TGTGCCATCGGGGACAGCAACTCCTACGAGCAGTACTTC.

This clone was detected once. CDR3 nucleotide sequence: TGTGCCAGCAGTCTTAACAGGGCCCGCGGTGAAAAACTGTTTTTT. Its protein product is CASSLNRARGEKLFF. This rearrangement joins TRBV27 to TRBJ1-4, with D perhaps matching TRBD1 (6 bases). The CDR3 consists of 15 residues. Germline V gene lookup returns CDR1 MNHEY and CDR2 SMNVEV (reference sequence). V was trimmed by 5 bases and J by 7 bases, leaving 17 bases between them.

Concerning this clone: The conserved phenylalanine or tryptophan normally closing the CDR3 is absent here, so this likely arose from a read error. The rearrangement uses TRBV6-1 and TRBJ2-7; perhaps TRBD2 as D (5 bases). The CDR3 totals 15 residues. V shed 8 bases and J shed 1 base, with 18 bases lying between them. Germline CDR1 reads MNHNS; CDR2 reads SASEGT. The CDR3: CASGLSGSQSYEQYL. In DNA form, the CDR3 reads TGTGCCAGCGGACTTTCCGGGTCCCAATCCTACGAGCAGTACCTC.

This rearrangement joins TRBV7-9 to TRBJ1-2; no firm D call. The length of the CDR3 is 11 residues. V lost 2 bases to trimming and J lost 8 bases, with 6 bases between them. Germline CDR1 SEHNR, CDR2 FQNEAQ (reference sequence). The CDR3 reads CASSLSGGYTF. As DNA, the CDR3 is TGTGCCAGCAGCTTATCGGGGGGCTACACCTTC.

The gene calls are TRBV11-3 and TRBJ2-2; D not certain. V lost 1 base and J lost 6, with 6 bases in between. Germline V gene data show CDR1 as SGHNT and CDR2 as YENEEA. This CDR3 has 13 residues. The CDR3 here is CASSLAGSGELFF. Here the CDR3 DNA reads TGTGCCAGCAGCTTAGCGGGTTCCGGGGAGCTGTTTTTT.

The V and J genes are TRBV7-8 and TRBJ1-1; D not resolved. The CDR3 runs to 15 residues. The germline V gene has CDR1 SGHVS and CDR2 FQNEAQ. V lost 5 bases to trimming and J lost 1 base, with 14 bases between them. The CDR3 region is CASSIMAQPNTEAFF. For the CDR3, the DNA is TGTGCCAGCAGCATAATGGCACAGCCGAACACTGAAGCTTTCTTT. Together with reference TRBV7-8 and TRBJ1-1, the CDR3 gives the full variable domain: GAGVSQSPRYKVAKRGQDVALRCDPISGHVSLFWYQQALGQGPEFLTYFQNEAQLDKSGLPSDRFFAERPEGSVSTLKIQRTQQEDSAVYLCASSIMAQPNTEAFFGQGTRLTVV.